This is a list of T cell receptor beta chains from one sample in a study of regulatory T cells in long-lasting Graves disease. TCRdb reanalysed the multiplex PCR reads using MiXCR and keeps one entry per CDR3 protein. The sample has 400,000 to 500,000 distinct CDR3 sequences, roughly 15% seen once. The same sample was also studied in work on T cells in Graves' hyperthyroidism and ophthalmopathy.

Sequences were derived from peripheral blood mononuclear cells (PBMCs), sampled at new diagnosis, from a patient treated with antithyroid drugs. The receptors derive from a woman between 18 and 29 years old with Graves disease. CDR3s include the opening cysteine and the closing phenylalanine or tryptophan. The D gene is left open where the match is weak. Rows may omit the clone size; those that give it use once, few, many or a size class.

V	D	J	size	DNA	CDR3
TRBV6-9	TRBD2	TRBJ2-7	few	TGTGCCAGCAGTTACTCGAATTTAGCGGGAGGGCCGAAGACTTACGAGCAGTACTTC	CASSYSNLAGGPKTYEQYF
TRBV5-4	NA	TRBJ1-1	NA	TGTGCCAGCAGCCACCTAGAGGGGGGCACTGAAGCTTTCTTT	CASSHLEGGTEAFF
TRBV28	NA	TRBJ2-3	many	TGTGCCAGCAGTTTGGGGTCGGGGCCCGGAGATACGCAGTATTTT	CASSLGSGPGDTQYF
TRBV28	TRBD1	TRBJ1-6	many	TGTGCCAGCAGTTCCCCGACAGGGGGCCTAAATTCACCCCTCCACTTT	CASSSPTGGLNSPLHF
TRBV6-2/TRBV6-3	NA	TRBJ1-5	NA	TGTGCCAGCAGTAGAATCGACGCCAATCAGCCCCAGCATTTT	CASSRIDANQPQHF
TRBV24-1	TRBD1	TRBJ2-3	NA	TGTGCCACCAGTGACCTGACAGGGGTGGATACGCAGTATTTT	CATSDLTGVDTQYF
TRBV28	TRBD1	TRBJ2-4	many	TGTGCCAGCAGTTTTCAGGGGGCCATAGCCAAAAACATTCAGTACTTC	CASSFQGAIAKNIQYF
TRBV13	TRBD2	TRBJ2-1	many	TGTGCCAGCAGCTTTTGGGGGGGGTTAGGCAATGAGCAGTTCTTC	CASSFWGGLGNEQFF
TRBV4-3	NA	TRBJ2-3	few	TGCGCCAGCAGCCAAGCGGCAGGAGATACGCAGTATTTT	CASSQAAGDTQYF
TRBV7-2	TRBD2	TRBJ2-1	NA	TGTGCCAGCAGCTTACCTAGCGGGAGGGCCGGCTCCTACAATGAGCAGTTCTTC	CASSLPSGRAGSYNEQFF
TRBV6-1	NA	TRBJ2-5	many	TGTGCCAGCAGTGAAGGGGGGGGCGCCTTGGGGGAGACCCAGTACTTC	CASSEGGGALGETQYF
TRBV28	NA	TRBJ2-6	NA	TGTGCCAGCAGTTTAGATTCCTCTGGGGCCAACGTCCTGACTTTC	CASSLDSSGANVLTF
TRBV3-1	NA	TRBJ2-7	many	TGTGCCAGCAGCCCGATGGGTGGCGAGCAGTACTTC	CASSPMGGEQYF
TRBV28	NA	TRBJ2-6	many	TGTGCCAGCAGTCCCCAGCCCTCTGGGGCCAACGTCCTGACTTTC	CASSPQPSGANVLTF
TRBV7-9	NA	TRBJ2-1	many	TGTGCCAGCAGCCAACTAGGCCCCTCCTACAATGAGCAGTTCTTC	CASSQLGPSYNEQFF
TRBV28	NA	TRBJ1-1	many	TGTGCCAGCAGCGTACGGGGGGTATACACTGAAGCTTTCTTT	CASSVRGVYTEAFF
TRBV20-1	TRBD2	TRBJ2-2	many	TGCAGTGCTGGAGGGACTACCACCGGGGAGCTGTTTTTT	CSAGGTTTGELFF
TRBV9	NA	TRBJ2-2	NA	TGTGCCAGCAGCGTAGAAGGTTTGAGTGGCGGGGAGCTGTTTTTT	CASSVEGLSGGELFF
TRBV6-1	NA	TRBJ1-5	many	TGTGCCAGCAAGAGTCTTAGCAAGGGGGGTCCTTTTCAGCCCCAGCATTTT	CASKSLSKGGPFQPQHF
TRBV11-2	TRBD2	TRBJ2-1	NA	TGTGCCAGCAGCTCCGGACTAGCGGGAGGGCCAATTTCCTACAATGAGCAGTTCTTC	CASSSGLAGGPISYNEQFF
TRBV4-1	TRBD1	TRBJ1-1	NA	TGCGCCAGCAGCCAAGATCCCAGGGGGGACACTGAAGCTTTCTTT	CASSQDPRGDTEAFF
TRBV19	TRBD1	TRBJ2-1	few	TGTGCCAGTAGTATTTCGGTTGGGACAGGTCCCTACAATGAGCAGTTCTTC	CASSISVGTGPYNEQFF
TRBV10-1	TRBD2	TRBJ2-1	few	TGCGCCAGCAGTGAGGGGTCAGGACTAGCGGGGCAGTTCTTC	CASSEGSGLAGQFF
TRBV3-1	NA	TRBJ2-1	few	TGTGCCAGCAGCCAAACGAACTACAATGAGCAGTTCTTC	CASSQTNYNEQFF
TRBV7-6	NA	TRBJ2-1	NA	TGTGCCAGCAGCTACAAAACTAACAGGGTGGAAGCGGGAAATGAGCAGTTCTTC	CASSYKTNRVEAGNEQFF
TRBV2	TRBD2	TRBJ2-1	NA	TGTGCCACCACGGGACTAGCTTTCAATGAGCAGTTCTTC	CATTGLAFNEQFF
TRBV7-3	NA	TRBJ2-2	NA	TGTGCCAGCAGCTTAAATGTTGACCAGGGGTCCACCGGGGAGCTGTTTTTT	CASSLNVDQGSTGELFF
TRBV11-3	TRBD2	TRBJ2-1	NA	TGTGCCAGCAAAGCGGGAGGGTCGACCTACAATGAGCAGTTCTTC	CASKAGGSTYNEQFF
TRBV7-9	NA	TRBJ2-7	many	TGTGCCAGCAGCTCCTCGATCTCCTACGAGCAGTACTTC	CASSSSISYEQYF
TRBV27	TRBD1	TRBJ2-7	few	TGTGCCAGCAGGGGGGACAGGGGTATTGAGCAGTACTTC	CASRGDRGIEQYF
TRBV28	NA	TRBJ1-2	many	TGTGCCAGCTCAGGGGCCTATGGCTACACCTTC	CASSGAYGYTF
TRBV18	NA	TRBJ1-1	many	TGTGCCAGCAGCCAAGAATTGAACACTGAAGCTTTCTTT	CASSQELNTEAFF
TRBV10-2	NA	TRBJ2-1	NA	TGCGTCAGCATTAACTGGGGGTCAGGGGAGTCCAATGAGCAGTTCTTC	CVSINWGSGESNEQFF
TRBV11-3	NA	TRBJ1-3	NA	TGTGCCAGCAGCTTTGAGCGGGGGCGCGGAAACACCATATATTTT	CASSFERGRGNTIYF
TRBV18	NA	TRBJ2-1	many	TGTGCCAGCTCACCTCTTCCAAGCTCCTACAATGAGCAGTTCTTC	CASSPLPSSYNEQFF
TRBV20-1	NA	TRBJ1-2	few	TGCAGTGCCCAAGACAGCGGCTATGGCTACACCTTC	CSAQDSGYGYTF
TRBV2	NA	TRBJ2-7	many	TGTGCCAGCAGTGTCGGCACCTTCTCCTACGAGCAGTACTTC	CASSVGTFSYEQYF
TRBV7-9	TRBD2	TRBJ2-7	many	TGTGCCAGCAGCTTAGCCCAACTAGCGGGCGAGCAGTACTTC	CASSLAQLAGEQYF
TRBV18	NA	TRBJ2-1	many	TGTGCCAGCTCACCACGTCGGGCCGAGGGAAATGAGCAGTTCTTC	CASSPRRAEGNEQFF
TRBV6-5	NA	TRBJ2-2	NA	TGTGCCAGCAGTTACACCCTTAACCCCGGGCCCCCGAACACCGGGGAGCTGTTTTTT	CASSYTLNPGPPNTGELFF